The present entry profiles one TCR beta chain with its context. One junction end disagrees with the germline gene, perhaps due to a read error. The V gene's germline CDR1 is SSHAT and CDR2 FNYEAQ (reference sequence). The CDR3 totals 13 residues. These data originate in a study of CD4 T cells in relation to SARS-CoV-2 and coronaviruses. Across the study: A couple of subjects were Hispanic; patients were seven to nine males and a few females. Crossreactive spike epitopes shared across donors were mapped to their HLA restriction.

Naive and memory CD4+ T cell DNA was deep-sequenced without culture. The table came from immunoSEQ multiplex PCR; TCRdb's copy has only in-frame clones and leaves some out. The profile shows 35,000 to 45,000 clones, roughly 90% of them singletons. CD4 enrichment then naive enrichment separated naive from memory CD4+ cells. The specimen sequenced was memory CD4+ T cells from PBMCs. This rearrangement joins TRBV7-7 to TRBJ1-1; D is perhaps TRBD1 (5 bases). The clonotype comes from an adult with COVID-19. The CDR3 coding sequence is TGTGCTAGCAGTTCGGACACGAACACTGAAGCTTTCTTT. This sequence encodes CASSSDTNTEAFF.